The 14 T cell receptor beta chains below come from one sample, sequenced in a study of T cells in Graves' hyperthyroidism and ophthalmopathy. TCR beta CDR3 regions were amplified from RNA. HTBI primers were used for first-round RT-PCR of the TCR CDR3. TCRdb fed the multiplex PCR reads into MiXCR, producing one record per CDR3 protein. The sample holds over 200,000 distinct CDR3 sequences; approximately 15% are singletons and the top ten take roughly 15%. Sample: blood. These receptors all stem from a middle-aged woman with Graves' hyperthyroidism that later progressed to Graves' ophthalmopathy.

This clonotype was seen at least ten times. CDR3 sequence (DNA): TGCGCCAGCAGCTTGGAGCTAGCGGGCTACAATGAGCAGTTCTTC. Residues: CASSLELAGYNEQFF. The chain couples TRBV5-1 to TRBJ2-1; TRBD2 matches at 8 bases. In germline, CDR1 is SGHRS, CDR2 YFSETQ. Trimming cost V 0 bases and J 3 bases; bases outside gene matches: 2. This CDR3 is built from 15 residues.

This clonotype was counted a few times. This chain links TRBV19 with TRBJ1-6, with D possibly being TRBD1 (5 bases). CDR1 and CDR2 from the germline V gene are LNHDA and SQIVND (reference sequence). V was pared by 6 bases and J by 7 bases, with 19 bases between. The CDR3 totals 16 residues. CDR3 bases: TGTGCCAGTAGGTCAACGGGGCCCGAAAGCAATTCACCCCTCCACTTT. Its protein product is CASRSTGPESNSPLHF.

The rearrangement links TRBV6-4 to TRBJ1-5, with D possibly TRBD1 on 5 matching bases. V was shortened by 8 bases and J by 1 base, with 9 bases between the two germline ends. From germline, CDR1 is MRHNA and CDR2 SNTAGT. The CDR3 is 13 residues long. As DNA, the CDR3 is TGTGCCAGCTCCTGGGACAGCAATCAGCCCCAGCATTTT. Amino acid sequence: CASSWDSNQPQHF.

In its sample, this clonotype was seen many times. The chain carries TRBV28 and TRBJ2-7; 7 nucleotides agree with TRBD1. The germline V gene encodes CDR1 MDHEN and CDR2 SYDVKM. V gave up 4 bases and J gave up 3 bases; unmatched junction bases: 15. This CDR3 region has 17 residues. The CDR3 DNA follows: TGTGCCAGCAGTTCGCCAAGGATACGACAGGGTTTCTACGAGCAGTACTTC. This codes for CASSSPRIRQGFYEQYF.

This clonotype was picked up many times. J is TRBJ2-3 and V is TRBV10-2; TRBD2 aligns across 10 bases. V trimming: 6 bases; J trimming: 5 bases; junction bases outside the gene matches: 8. Germline CDR1 WSHSY, CDR2 SAAADI. This CDR3 has 15 residues. CDR3 nucleotides: TGCGCCAGCAGAGTAGGACTAGCGGTTGGAGATACGCAGTATTTT. As protein: CASRVGLAVGDTQYF.

This clonotype occurred many times. The J gene is TRBJ1-1, the V gene TRBV12-3 or TRBV12-4, with D uncertain. Trimming took 6 bases from V and 2 from J, leaving 7 bases between them. This CDR3 is 12 amino acids long. The CDR3 sequence is CASRSGNTEAFF. CDR3 DNA sequence: TGTGCCAGCAGGTCGGGAAACACTGAAGCTTTCTTT.

The chain has TRBV3-1 and TRBJ2-3; weak D call: TRBD2 (7 bases). CDR1 is LGHDT, CDR2 YNNKEL, per germline (reference sequence). V was pared by 1 base and J by 5 bases, with 19 bases between. The CDR3 has 17 residues. In DNA form, the CDR3 reads TGTGCCAGCAGCCAAGGGGGGCCAACGGGAGGAAGAGATACGCAGTATTTT. Protein sequence: CASSQGGPTGGRDTQYF.

The table lists this clonotype with a few counts. This rearrangement joins TRBV27 to TRBJ2-1; D is possibly TRBD2 (5 bases). This CDR3 region has 16 residues. Germline CDR1 reads MNHEY; CDR2 reads SMNVEV (reference sequence). Trimming took off 5 bases at V and 0 bases at J, with 14 bases between the two ends. CDR3 loop: CASSRLRTHSYNEQFF. The CDR3 bases are TGTGCCAGCAGTCGCCTGAGGACTCACTCCTACAATGAGCAGTTCTTC.

This clonotype has at least ten counts. J is TRBJ1-1 and V is TRBV20-1; D is uncertain. Trimming stripped 0 bases from V and 1 base from J, with 12 bases between. The CDR3 is 15 residues long. From germline, CDR1 is DFQATT and CDR2 SNEGSKA (reference sequence). The DNA of the CDR3 is TGCAGTGCTAGAGATTCGCGGGGAAGGAACACTGAAGCTTTCTTT. Amino acid sequence: CSARDSRGRNTEAFF.

This clonotype was recorded at least ten times. This rearrangement joins TRBV14 to TRBJ2-7, with D unclear. Between the trimmed V and J ends, which lost 1 base and 2 bases, there was a span of 9 bases. Per the germline V gene, CDR1 is SGHDN and CDR2 is FVKESK. The CDR3 sequence is 14 residues long. CDR3 sequence reads: CASSQGFSAYEQYF. The CDR3 DNA sequence: TGTGCCAGCAGCCAAGGATTCTCGGCCTACGAGCAGTACTTC.

This clonotype was recorded a few times. This may come from a read error, since a much larger clone is one base off. CDR3 nucleotides: TGTGCCAGCAGATTGGACGGGGGGCTTTCGGGTACCCAGTACTTC. As protein: CASRLDGGLSGTQYF. The V and J genes are TRBV28 and TRBJ2-5; TRBD2 is a possible D gene (7 bases). Germline-derived CDR1 and CDR2 are MDHEN and SYDVKM. The CDR3 runs 15 residues. Trimming left V 6 bases short and J 8 bases short, with 22 bases between. Together with reference TRBV28 and TRBJ2-5, the CDR3 gives the full variable domain: DVKVTQSSRYLVKRTGEKVFLECVQDMDHENMFWYRQDPGLGLRLIYFSYDVKMKEKGDIPEGYSVSREKKERFSLILESASTNQTSMYLCASRLDGGLSGTQYFGPGTRLLVL.

This clonotype has a count of ten or more. This chain uses TRBV13 with TRBJ1-1, with D maybe TRBD1 (6 bases). The germline gives CDR1 PRHDT, CDR2 FYEKMQ (reference sequence). CDR3 length: 11 residues. V was pared by 5 bases and J by 8 bases, with 9 bases between. CDR3 sequence (DNA): TGTGCCAGCAGCCGTGACAGGGAAGCTTTCTTT. This sequence encodes CASSRDREAFF.

The genes are TRBV7-9 and TRBJ2-2; D is uncertain. The V end was cut by 5 bases, the J end by 6 bases, with 7 bases between. The CDR3 spans 12 residues. The V gene's germline CDR1 is SEHNR and CDR2 FQNEAQ (reference sequence). DNA for the CDR3: TGTGCCAGCAGCCCCTATGCCGGGGAGCTGTTTTTT. This translates into CASSPYAGELFF.

This clonotype occurred many times. The chain recombines TRBV27 with TRBJ2-1, with D possibly being TRBD2 (5 bases). V lost 5 bases to trimming and J lost 2 bases, with 13 bases between them. The CDR3 is 15 amino acids. CDR1 and CDR2 (germline): MNHEY, SMNVEV (reference sequence). Here the CDR3 reads CASSSGSPAYNEQFF. CDR3 sequence (DNA): TGTGCCAGCAGTAGCGGAAGCCCGGCCTACAATGAGCAGTTCTTC.